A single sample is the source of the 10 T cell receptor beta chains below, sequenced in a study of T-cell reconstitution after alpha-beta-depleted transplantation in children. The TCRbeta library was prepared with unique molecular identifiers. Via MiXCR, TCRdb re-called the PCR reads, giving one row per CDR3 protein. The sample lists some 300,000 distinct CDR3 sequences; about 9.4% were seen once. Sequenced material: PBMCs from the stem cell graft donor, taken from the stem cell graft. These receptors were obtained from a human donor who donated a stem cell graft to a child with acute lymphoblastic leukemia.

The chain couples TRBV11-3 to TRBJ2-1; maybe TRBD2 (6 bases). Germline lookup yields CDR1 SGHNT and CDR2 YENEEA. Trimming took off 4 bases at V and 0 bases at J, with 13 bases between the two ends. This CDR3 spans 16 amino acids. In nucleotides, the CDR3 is TGTGCCAGCAGCTCGGAGGGGAGTAACTCCTACAATGAGCAGTTCTTC. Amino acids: CASSSEGSNSYNEQFF.

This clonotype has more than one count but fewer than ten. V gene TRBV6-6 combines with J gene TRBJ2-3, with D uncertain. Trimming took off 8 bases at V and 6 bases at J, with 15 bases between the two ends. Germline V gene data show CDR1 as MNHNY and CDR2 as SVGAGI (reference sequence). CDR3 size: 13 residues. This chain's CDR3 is CASDDSNLDTQYF. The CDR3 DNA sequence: TGTGCCAGCGACGACTCCAACCTCGATACGCAGTATTTT.

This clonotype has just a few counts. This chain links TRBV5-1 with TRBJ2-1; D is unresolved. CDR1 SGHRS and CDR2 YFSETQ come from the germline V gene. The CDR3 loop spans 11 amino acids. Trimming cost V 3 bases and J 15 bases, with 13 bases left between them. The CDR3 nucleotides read TGCGCCAGCAGCTCCGAGCGTCGTCGGTTCTTC. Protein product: CASSSERRRFF.

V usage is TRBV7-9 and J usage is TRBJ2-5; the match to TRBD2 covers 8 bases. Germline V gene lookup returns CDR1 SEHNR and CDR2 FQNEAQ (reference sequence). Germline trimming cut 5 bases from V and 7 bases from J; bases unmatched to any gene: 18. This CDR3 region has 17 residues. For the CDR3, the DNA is TGTGCCAGCAGCCTCGGGGGGGAGGAGTCAGGAGGACCGACCCAGTACTTC. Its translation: CASSLGGEESGGPTQYF.

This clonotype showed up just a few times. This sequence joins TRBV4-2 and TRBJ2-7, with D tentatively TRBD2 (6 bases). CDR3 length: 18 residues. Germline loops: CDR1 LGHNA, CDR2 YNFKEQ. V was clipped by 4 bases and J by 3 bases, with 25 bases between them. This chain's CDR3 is CASSPGLTHPTRNYEQYF. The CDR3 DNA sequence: TGTGCCAGCAGCCCTGGACTAACCCACCCCACTCGGAACTACGAGCAGTACTTC.

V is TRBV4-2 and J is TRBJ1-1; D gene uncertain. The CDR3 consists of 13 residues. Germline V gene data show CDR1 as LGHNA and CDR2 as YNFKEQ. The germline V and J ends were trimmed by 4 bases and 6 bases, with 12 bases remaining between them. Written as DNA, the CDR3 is TGTGCCAGCAGCCCTTCGCTCCTCCCTGAAGCTTTCTTT. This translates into CASSPSLLPEAFF.

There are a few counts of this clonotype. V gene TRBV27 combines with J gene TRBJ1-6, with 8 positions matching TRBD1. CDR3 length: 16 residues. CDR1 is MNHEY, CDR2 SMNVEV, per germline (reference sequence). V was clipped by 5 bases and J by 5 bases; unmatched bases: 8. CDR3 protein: CASSPPRTGNNSPLHF. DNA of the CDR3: TGTGCCAGCAGTCCTCCTCGGACAGGGAATAATTCACCCCTCCACTTT.

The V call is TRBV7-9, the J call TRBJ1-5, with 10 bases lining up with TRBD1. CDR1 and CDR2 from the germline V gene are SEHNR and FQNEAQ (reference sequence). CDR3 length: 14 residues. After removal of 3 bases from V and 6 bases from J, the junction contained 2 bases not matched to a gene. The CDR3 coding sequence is TGTGCCAGCAGCTTTGGACAGGGGGTTCAGCCCCAGCATTTT. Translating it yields CASSFGQGVQPQHF.

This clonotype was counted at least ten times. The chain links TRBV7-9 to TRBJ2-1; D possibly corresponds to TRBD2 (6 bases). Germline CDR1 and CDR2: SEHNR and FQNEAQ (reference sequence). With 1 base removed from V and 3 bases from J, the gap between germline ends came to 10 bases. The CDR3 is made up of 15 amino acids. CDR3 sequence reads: CASSLVGTGYNEQFF. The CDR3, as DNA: TGTGCCAGCAGCTTAGTTGGGACTGGCTACAATGAGCAGTTCTTC.

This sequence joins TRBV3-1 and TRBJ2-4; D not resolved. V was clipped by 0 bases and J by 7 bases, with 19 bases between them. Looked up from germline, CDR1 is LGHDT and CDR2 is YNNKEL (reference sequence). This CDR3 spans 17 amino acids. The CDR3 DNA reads TGTGCCAGCAGCCAAGATCGTTTGGGTCGCCCGGAGAACATTCAGTACTTC. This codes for CASSQDRLGRPENIQYF.